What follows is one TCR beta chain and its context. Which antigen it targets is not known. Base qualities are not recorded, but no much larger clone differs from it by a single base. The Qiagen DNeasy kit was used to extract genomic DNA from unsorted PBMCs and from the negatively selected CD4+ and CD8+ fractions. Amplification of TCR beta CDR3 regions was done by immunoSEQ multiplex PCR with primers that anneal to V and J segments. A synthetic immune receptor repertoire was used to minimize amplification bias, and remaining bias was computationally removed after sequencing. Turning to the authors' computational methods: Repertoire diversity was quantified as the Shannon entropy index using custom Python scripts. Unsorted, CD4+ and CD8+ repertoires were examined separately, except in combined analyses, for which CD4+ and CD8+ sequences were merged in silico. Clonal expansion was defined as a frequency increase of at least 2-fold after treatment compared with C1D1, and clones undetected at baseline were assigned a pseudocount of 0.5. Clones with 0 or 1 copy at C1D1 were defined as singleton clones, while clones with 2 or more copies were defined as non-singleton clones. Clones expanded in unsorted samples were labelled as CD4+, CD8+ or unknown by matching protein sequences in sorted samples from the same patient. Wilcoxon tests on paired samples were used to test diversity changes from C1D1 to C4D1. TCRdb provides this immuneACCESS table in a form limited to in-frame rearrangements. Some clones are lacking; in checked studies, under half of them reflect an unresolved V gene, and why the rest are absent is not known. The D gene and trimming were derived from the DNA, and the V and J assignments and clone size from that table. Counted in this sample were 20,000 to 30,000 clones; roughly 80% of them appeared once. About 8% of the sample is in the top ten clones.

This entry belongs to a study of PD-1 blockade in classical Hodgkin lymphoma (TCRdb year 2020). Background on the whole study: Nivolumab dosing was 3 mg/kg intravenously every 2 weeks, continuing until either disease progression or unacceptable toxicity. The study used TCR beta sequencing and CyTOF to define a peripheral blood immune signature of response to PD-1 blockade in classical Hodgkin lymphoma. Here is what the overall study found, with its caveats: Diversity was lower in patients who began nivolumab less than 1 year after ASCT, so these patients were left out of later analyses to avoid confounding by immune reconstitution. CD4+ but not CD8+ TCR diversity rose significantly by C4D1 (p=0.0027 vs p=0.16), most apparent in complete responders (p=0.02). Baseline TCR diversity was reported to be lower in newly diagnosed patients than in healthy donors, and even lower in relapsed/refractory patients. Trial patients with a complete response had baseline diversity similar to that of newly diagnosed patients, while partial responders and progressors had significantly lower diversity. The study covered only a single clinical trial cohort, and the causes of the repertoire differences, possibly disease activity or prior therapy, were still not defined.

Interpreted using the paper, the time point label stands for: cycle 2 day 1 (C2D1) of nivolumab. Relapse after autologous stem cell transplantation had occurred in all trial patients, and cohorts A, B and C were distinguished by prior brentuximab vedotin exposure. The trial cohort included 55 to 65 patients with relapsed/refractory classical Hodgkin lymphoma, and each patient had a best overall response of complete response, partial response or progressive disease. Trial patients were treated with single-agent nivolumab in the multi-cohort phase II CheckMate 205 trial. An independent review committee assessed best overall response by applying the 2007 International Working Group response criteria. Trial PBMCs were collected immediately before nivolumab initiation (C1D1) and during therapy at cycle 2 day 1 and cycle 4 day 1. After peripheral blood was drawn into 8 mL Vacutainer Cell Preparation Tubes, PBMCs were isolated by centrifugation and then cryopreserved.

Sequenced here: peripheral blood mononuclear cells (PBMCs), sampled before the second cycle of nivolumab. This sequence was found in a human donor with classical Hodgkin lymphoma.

The DNA reads TGTGCCAGCAGCCCGGAGGCCCAGGGATGGATAGATACGCAGTATTTT. Protein translation: CASSPEAQGWIDTQYF. The chain is assembled from TRBV7-6 and TRBJ2-3; the D element might be TRBD1 or TRBD2, as each aligns at 5 bases. From the cysteine up to the phenylalanine, the CDR3 has a length of 16 residues. Just CDR3 DNA is preserved here, 48 bases in frame from base 1. CDR1 and CDR2 are drawn from the germline V gene: SGHVS, FNYEAQ. The trim is 5 bases for V and 5 bases for J, with a gap of 20 bases between the germline ends.